This T cell receptor (beta chain) appears in the sequencing data of a study of blood T cell repertoires in COVID-19. Sequencing was performed with immunoSEQ multiplex PCR; in TCRdb, only in-frame clones are kept and a portion is missing. The top ten clones hold about 1.5% of a sample with fewer than 350,000 clones, around 90% of them seen once. Germline V CDR1 and CDR2: LGHNA, YNFKEQ. The CDR3 has 22 amino acids. The junction had 18 bases not matched to a gene; V was cut back by 4 bases and J by 0 bases. All enrollees were roughly 18 to 95 years old and from roughly 22 US areas. This sequence originates from a woman between 18 and 30 years old with acute COVID-19. The J gene is TRBJ2-1, the V gene TRBV4-2; TRBD2 agrees at 13 bases. The sequenced material came from PBMCs or T cells enriched from blood (not recorded which). This chain's CDR3 is CASSPPGLAGPAGFSSYNEQFF. The CDR3 DNA is TGTGCCAGCAGCCCACCGGGACTAGCGGGGCCGGCGGGCTTTAGCTCCTACAATGAGCAGTTCTTC.